This T cell receptor (beta chain) was profiled in a study of blood T cell repertoires in COVID-19. Turning to the study itself: Sites in the United States, Italy and Spain provided acute and convalescent COVID-19 samples. In each case, the material was cDNA or gDNA derived from T cells, B-cell-depleted T cells, or PBMCs.

Original handling: Amplification of reference gene primers was used by the study to estimate nucleated cell counts. Some clones are missing from TCRdb's copy, which holds only in-frame ones; the method was immunoSEQ multiplex PCR. That table furnishes V, J and clone size, whereas the DNA furnished D and trimming. The sample carries 65,000 to 70,000 clones, 75% to 90% recorded once. There are 13 residues in the CDR3. Germline CDR1 SEHNR, CDR2 FQNEAQ (reference sequence). V was pared by 3 bases and J by 2 bases, with 7 bases between. This clone was observed a handful of times. The sequencing input was peripheral blood. The receptor was isolated from a man aged 45-65 years with active COVID-19. This chain connects TRBV7-9 to TRBJ1-2; D might be TRBD1 (5 bases). The CDR3 coding sequence is TGTGCCAGCAGCTTCGACAGCAACTATGGCTACACCTTC. Protein: CASSFDSNYGYTF.